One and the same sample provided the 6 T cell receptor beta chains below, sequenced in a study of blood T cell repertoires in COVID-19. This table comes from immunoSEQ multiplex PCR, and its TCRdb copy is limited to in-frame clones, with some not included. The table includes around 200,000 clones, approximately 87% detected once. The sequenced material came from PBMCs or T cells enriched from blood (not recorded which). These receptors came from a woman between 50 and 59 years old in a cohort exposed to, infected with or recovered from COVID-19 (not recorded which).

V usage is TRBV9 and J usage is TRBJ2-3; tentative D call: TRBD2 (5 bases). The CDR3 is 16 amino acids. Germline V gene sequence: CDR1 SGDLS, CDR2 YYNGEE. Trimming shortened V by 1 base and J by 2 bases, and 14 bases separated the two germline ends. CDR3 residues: CASSVQGLNPTDTQYF. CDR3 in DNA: TGTGCCAGCAGCGTACAAGGACTGAACCCCACAGATACGCAGTATTTT.

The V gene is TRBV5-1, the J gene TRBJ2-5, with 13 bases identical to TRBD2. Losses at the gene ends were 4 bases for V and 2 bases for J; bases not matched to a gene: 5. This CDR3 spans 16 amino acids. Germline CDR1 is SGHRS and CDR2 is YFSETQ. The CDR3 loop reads CASSLGTSGAQETQYF. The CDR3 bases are TGCGCCAGCAGCCTGGGGACTAGCGGGGCTCAAGAGACCCAGTACTTC.

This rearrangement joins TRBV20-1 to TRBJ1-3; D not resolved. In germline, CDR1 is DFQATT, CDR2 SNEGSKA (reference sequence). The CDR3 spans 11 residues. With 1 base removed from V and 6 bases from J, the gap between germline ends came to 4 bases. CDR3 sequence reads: CSARVKNTIYF. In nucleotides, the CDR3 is TGCAGTGCTAGAGTAAAAAACACCATATATTTT.

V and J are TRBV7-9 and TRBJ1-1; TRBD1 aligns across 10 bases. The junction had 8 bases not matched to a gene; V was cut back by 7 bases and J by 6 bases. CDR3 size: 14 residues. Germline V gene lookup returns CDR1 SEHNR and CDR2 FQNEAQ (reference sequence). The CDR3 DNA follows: TGTGCCAGCACCCTGACCGGACAGGGGGCTGAAGCTTTCTTT. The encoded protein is CASTLTGQGAEAFF.

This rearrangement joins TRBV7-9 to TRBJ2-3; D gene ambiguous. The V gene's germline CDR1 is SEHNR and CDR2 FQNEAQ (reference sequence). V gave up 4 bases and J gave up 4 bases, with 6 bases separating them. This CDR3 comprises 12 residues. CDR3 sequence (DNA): TGTGCCAGCAGCTCGGTGGCAGATACGCAGTATTTT. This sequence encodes CASSSVADTQYF.

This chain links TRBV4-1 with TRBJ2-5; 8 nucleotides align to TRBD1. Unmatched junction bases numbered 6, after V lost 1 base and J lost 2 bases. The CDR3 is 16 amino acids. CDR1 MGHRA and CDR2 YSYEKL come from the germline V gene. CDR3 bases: TGCGCCAGCAGCCAAGCGCAGGGACAGGTTCAAGAGACCCAGTACTTC. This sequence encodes CASSQAQGQVQETQYF.